The 8 T cell receptor beta chains in this list originate from one sample, sequenced in a study of T-cell reconstitution after alpha-beta-depleted transplantation in children. Researchers prepared the TCRbeta library using unique molecular identifiers, the study reports. TCRdb re-called the PCR reads with MiXCR, one entry per CDR3 protein. The table includes 170,000 or so distinct CDR3 sequences, around 6.8% detected once. This material consisted of PBMCs from the stem cell graft donor, taken from the stem cell graft. The receptors derive from a human donor who donated a stem cell graft to a child with Wiskott-Aldrich syndrome.

This clonotype has ten or more counts. The rearrangement joins TRBV20-1 to TRBJ1-2; D is uncertain. Germline-derived CDR1 and CDR2 are DFQATT and SNEGSKA (reference sequence). V lost 3 bases and J lost 3, with 11 bases in between. CDR3 length: 13 amino acids. Written as DNA, the CDR3 is TGCAGTGCTAGTTATCCAGGAGACTATGGCTACACCTTC. It translates to CSASYPGDYGYTF.

This clonotype has ten or more counts. The V gene is TRBV12-3 or TRBV12-4, the J gene TRBJ2-1, with 11 bases aligning to TRBD2. CDR3 length equals 15 residues. V shed 5 bases, J shed 7 bases, and the junction held 7 bases outside the gene matches. CDR3 in amino acids: CASSLIAGGLNEQFF. In nucleotides, the CDR3 is TGTGCCAGCAGTCTAATAGCGGGGGGGCTTAATGAGCAGTTCTTC.

V and J are TRBV10-3 and TRBJ1-4; the match to TRBD1 covers 8 bases. Per germline, CDR1 ENHRY and CDR2 SYGVKD. Trimming at V came to 4 bases and at J to 8 bases, leaving 3 bases not matched to a gene. The CDR3 spans 13 residues. CDR3 DNA sequence: TGTGCCATCAGTGGGACAGGGAAGGAAAAACTGTTTTTT. Translating gives CAISGTGKEKLFF.

This clonotype occurred a few times. The chain carries TRBV5-5 and TRBJ2-1, with D perhaps being TRBD1 or TRBD2 (5 bases each). The length of the CDR3 is 14 residues. Germline lookup yields CDR1 SGHKS and CDR2 YYEKEE (reference sequence). The V end was cut by 2 bases, the J end by 15 bases, with 21 bases between. The CDR3 DNA sequence: TGTGCCAGCAGCTTTCTGGTGGCGGGCAGACAGTTGTTCTTC. Translation gives CASSFLVAGRQLFF. The complete variable domain, with remaining parts taken from reference TRBV5-5 and TRBJ2-1, reads DAGVTQSPTHLIKTRGQQVTLRCSPISGHKSVSWYQQVLGQGPQFIFQYYEKEERGRGNFPDRFSARQFPNYSSELNVNALLLGDSALYLCASSFLVAGRQLFFGPGTRLTVL.

This clonotype was seen repeatedly, ten times or more. This rearrangement joins TRBV7-9 to TRBJ1-2; D might be TRBD1 (5 bases). V lost 7 bases, J lost 4 bases, and 19 bases lay in between. CDR3 length equals 15 residues. Germline CDR1 reads SEHNR; CDR2 reads FQNEAQ (reference sequence). The CDR3 spells CASNLNAGGGYGYTF. CDR3 bases: TGTGCCAGCAACCTAAACGCCGGGGGAGGCTATGGCTACACCTTC.

This clonotype was found many times. The chain combines TRBV24-1 with TRBJ2-2; 9 nucleotides match TRBD1. V trimming: 7 bases; J trimming: 3 bases; junction bases outside the gene matches: 5. CDR3 length equals 15 residues. Germline V gives CDR1 KGHDR, CDR2 SFDVKD. The CDR3 sequence is CATRARTGDTGELFF. The CDR3 bases are TGTGCCACCAGAGCAAGGACAGGGGACACCGGGGAGCTGTTTTTT.

This clonotype was seen many times. V is TRBV6-5 and J is TRBJ2-1; 9 bases map to TRBD1. Trimming cost V 11 bases and J 4 bases; bases outside gene matches: 12. CDR1 MNHEY and CDR2 SVGAGI come from the germline V gene. The CDR3 spans 15 residues. The CDR3 sequence is CAVLRLQGAYNEQFF. Written as DNA, the CDR3 is TGTGCCGTCTTAAGGTTACAGGGGGCTTACAATGAGCAGTTCTTC.

This clonotype was detected ten times or more. This chain uses TRBV12-3 or TRBV12-4 with TRBJ2-3; D is possibly TRBD2 (7 bases). This CDR3 has 14 amino acids. With 6 bases removed from V and 8 bases from J, the gap between germline ends came to 18 bases. DNA of the CDR3: TGTGCCAGCAGCCGAGACAGGCAGCGGGGTACGCAGTATTTT. As protein: CASSRDRQRGTQYF.